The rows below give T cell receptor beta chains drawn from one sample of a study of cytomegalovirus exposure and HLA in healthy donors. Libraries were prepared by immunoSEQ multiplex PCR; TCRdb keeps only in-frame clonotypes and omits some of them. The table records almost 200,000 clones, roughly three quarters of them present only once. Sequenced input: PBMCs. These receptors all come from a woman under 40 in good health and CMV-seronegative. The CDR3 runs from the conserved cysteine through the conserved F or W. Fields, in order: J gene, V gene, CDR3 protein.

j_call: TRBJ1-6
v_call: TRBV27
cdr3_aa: CASSLHTQGNSPLHF

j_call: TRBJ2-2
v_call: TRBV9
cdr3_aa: CASSRDGELFF

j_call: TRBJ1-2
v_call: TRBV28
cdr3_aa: CASSIPGQGASLFGYTF

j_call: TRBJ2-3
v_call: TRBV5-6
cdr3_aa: CASSLAVDTQYF

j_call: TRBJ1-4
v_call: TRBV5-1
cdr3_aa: CASSLGPTGLAWTNEKLFF

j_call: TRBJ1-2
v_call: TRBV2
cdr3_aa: CASSEIGTGGRGYTF

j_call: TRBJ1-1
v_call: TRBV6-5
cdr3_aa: CASSRTGYDTEAFF

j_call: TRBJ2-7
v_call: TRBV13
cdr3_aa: CASSLEGNPPGYEQYF

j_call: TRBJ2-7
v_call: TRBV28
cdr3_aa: CASSSLGTGAYEQYF

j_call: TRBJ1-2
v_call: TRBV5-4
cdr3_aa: CASSSPRLGQRQGYTF

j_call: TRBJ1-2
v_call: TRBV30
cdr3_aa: CAWGGQGRGYGYTF

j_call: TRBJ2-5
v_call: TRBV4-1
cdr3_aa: CASSQDLGGTGQETQYF

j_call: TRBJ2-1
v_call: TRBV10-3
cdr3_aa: CAISERSEQFF

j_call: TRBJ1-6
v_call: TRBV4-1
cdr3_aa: CASTPLDRGISYNSPLHF

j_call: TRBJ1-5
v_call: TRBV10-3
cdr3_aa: CAIRSSGEGNQPQHF

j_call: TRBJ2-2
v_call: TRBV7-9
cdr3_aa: CASSLVHNTGELFF

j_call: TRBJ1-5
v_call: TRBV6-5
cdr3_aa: CASSYSRGINQPQHF

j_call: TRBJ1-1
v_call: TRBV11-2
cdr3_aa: CASSFMNTEAFF

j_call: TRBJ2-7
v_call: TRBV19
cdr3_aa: CASTRGRSSYEQYF

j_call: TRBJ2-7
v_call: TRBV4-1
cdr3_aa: CASSHLWGPYEQYF

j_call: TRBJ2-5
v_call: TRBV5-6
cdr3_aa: CASSLGLAYQYF

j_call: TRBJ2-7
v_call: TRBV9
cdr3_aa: CASSSRQGAYEQYF

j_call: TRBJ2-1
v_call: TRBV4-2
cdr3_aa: CASSPRSEIYNEQFF

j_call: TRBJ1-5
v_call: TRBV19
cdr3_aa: CAVGQGRSNQPQHF

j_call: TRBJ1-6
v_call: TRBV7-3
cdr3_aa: CASSLIGGNNNSPLHF

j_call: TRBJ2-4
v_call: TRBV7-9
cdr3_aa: CASSPSLWNAGGTKNIQYF

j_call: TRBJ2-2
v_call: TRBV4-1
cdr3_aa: CASSQGRRGGTNTGELFF

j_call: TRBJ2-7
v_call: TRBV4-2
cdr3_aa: CASSQGIAASYEQYF

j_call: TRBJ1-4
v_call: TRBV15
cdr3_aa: CATSRGPNKEKLFF

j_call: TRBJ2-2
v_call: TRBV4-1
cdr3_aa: CASSHNRGSGELFF

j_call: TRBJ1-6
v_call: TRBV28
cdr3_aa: CASSPKYRQTRGPINSPLHF

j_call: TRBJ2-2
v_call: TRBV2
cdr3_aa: CASSEPGLAANTGELFF

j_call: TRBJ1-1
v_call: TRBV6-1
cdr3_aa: CASRESLNTEAFF

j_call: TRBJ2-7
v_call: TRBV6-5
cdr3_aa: CASTPGAAYEQYF

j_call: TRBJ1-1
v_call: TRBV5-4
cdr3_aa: CASSFDSTEAFF

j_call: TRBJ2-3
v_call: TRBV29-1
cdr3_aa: CSVRTDRGHSTDTQYF

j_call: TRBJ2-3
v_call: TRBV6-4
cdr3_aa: CASSDGTSGSTDTQYF

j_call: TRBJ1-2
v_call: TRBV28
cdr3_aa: CASSLPQGYGYTF

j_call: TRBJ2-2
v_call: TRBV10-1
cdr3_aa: CASSEWDRGNTGELFF

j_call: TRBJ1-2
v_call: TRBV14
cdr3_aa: CASSQDPFEGANYGYTF

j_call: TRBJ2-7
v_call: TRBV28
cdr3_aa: CASSSRPGGSYEQYF

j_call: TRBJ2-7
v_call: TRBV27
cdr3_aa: CASSLEGDRGPHEQYF

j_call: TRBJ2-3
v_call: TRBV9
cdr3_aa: CASSAGGTDTQYF

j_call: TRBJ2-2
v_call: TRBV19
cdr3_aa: CASKKGTRTSGNTGELFF

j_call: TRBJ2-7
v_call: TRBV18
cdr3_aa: CASSPPGAGGREQYF

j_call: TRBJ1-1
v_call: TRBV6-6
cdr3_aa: CASSYSREGGDF

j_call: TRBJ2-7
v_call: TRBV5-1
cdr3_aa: CASSGGRTTYEQYF